This TCR beta chain was documented in a study of graft-versus-host responses after intestinal transplantation. Study-wide background: Recipients across the board were started on anti-thymocyte globulin induction, then kept on tacrolimus and steroids for about three years.

About this clone itself: Antigen: not known.

The table came from immunoSEQ multiplex PCR; TCRdb's copy has only in-frame clones and leaves some out. The table has about 99,000 clones, more than 85% seen once. The CDR3 is 11 residues long. The V gene's germline CDR1 is SQVTM and CDR2 ANQGSEA. Trimming stripped 7 bases from V and 6 bases from J, with 13 bases between. Sequencing used unstimulated CD4+ T cells sorted from spleen or lymph node cells, obtained before intestinal transplant. This TCR was sampled from a human donor who received an intestinal transplant. The chain combines TRBV29-1 with TRBJ2-7; perhaps TRBD1 as D (5 bases). CDR3 nucleotides: TGCAGCGAGACAGTGGCCGGCGAGCAGTACTTC. This translates into CSETVAGEQYF.